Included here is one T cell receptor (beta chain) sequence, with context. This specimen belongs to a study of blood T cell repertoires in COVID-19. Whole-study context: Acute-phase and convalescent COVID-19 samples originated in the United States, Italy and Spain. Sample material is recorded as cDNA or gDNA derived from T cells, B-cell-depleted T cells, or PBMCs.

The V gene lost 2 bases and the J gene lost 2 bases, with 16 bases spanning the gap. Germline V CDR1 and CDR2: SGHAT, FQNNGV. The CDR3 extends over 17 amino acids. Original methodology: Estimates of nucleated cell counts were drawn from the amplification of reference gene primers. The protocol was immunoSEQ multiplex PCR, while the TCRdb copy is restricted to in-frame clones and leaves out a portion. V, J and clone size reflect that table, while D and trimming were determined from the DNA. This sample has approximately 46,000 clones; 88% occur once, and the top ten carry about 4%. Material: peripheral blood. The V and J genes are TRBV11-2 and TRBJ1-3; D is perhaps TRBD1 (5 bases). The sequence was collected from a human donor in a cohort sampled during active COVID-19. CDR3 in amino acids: CASSLKWNPGPGNTIYF. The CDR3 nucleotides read TGTGCCAGCAGCTTAAAATGGAACCCAGGGCCTGGAAACACCATATATTTT.